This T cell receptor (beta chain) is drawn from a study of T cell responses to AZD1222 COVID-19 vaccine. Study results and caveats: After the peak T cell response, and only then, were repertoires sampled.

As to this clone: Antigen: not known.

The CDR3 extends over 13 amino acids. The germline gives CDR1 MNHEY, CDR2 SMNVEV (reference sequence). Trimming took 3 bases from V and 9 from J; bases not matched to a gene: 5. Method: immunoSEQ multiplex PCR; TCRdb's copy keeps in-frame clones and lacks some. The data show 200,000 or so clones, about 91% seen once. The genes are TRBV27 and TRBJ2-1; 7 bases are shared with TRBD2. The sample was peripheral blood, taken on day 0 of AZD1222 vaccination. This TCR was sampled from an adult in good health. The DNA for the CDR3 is TGTGCCAGCAGTTTGGGGAGGGGTACTGAGCAGTTCTTC. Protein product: CASSLGRGTEQFF.